A single sample gave rise to the 23 T cell receptor beta chains below, sequenced in a study of long-term antiretroviral therapy in people with HIV. Running of the v3.0 immunoSEQ assay took place at survey level. The assay was immunoSEQ multiplex PCR, and TCRdb's table has in-frame clones only and misses some. This sample carries tens of thousands of clones, under 85% of them seen once, and the ten largest clones take 10% to 12%. The material sequenced was unsorted PBMCs, taken 1.1 years before starting antiretroviral therapy. The receptors here all came from a woman aged 40 to 50 with HIV.

This clone was detected once. The chain is built from TRBV4-1 and TRBJ2-7; 10 bases are shared with TRBD2. The junction had 3 bases not matched to a gene; V was cut back by 1 base and J by 0 bases. Germline V gene sequence: CDR1 MGHRA, CDR2 YSYEKL. The CDR3 spans 16 residues. The CDR3 region is CASSQGASGSSYEQYF. In DNA, the CDR3 is TGCGCCAGCAGCCAAGGGGCTAGCGGGAGCTCCTACGAGCAGTACTTC.

This chain joins TRBV10-2 and TRBJ2-7; D possibly corresponds to TRBD1 (6 bases). The V gene lost 7 bases and the J gene lost 7 bases, with 23 bases spanning the gap. This CDR3 comprises 15 residues. Germline CDR1 WSHSY, CDR2 SAAADI. DNA of the CDR3: TGCGCCAGCACTTACGACCACCTACAGGGACCGGAGCAGTACTTC. It translates to CASTYDHLQGPEQYF.

The chain recombines TRBV18 with TRBJ2-5; D unresolved. The CDR3 is 10 amino acids. Germline lookup yields CDR1 KGHSH and CDR2 LQKENI. Between the trimmed V and J ends, which lost 11 bases and 8 bases, there was a span of 12 bases. DNA for the CDR3: TGTGCCCCTCCCCAAGGAACCCAGTACTTC. Encoded protein: CAPPQGTQYF.

The V and J genes are TRBV14 and TRBJ2-1, with 10 nucleotides matching TRBD2. The CDR3 length is 17 residues. Germline trimming cut 4 bases from V and 9 bases from J; bases unmatched to any gene: 15. Per the germline V gene, CDR1 is SGHDN and CDR2 is FVKESK. The CDR3 sequence: CASSPRQREGLGPEQFF. The CDR3 DNA reads TGTGCCAGCAGCCCGAGGCAGCGGGAGGGCCTTGGTCCTGAGCAGTTCTTC.

In its sample, this clone was seen a few times. This chain links TRBV2 with TRBJ2-7; no definite D call. CDR1 and CDR2 from the germline V gene are SNHLY and FYNNEI. The CDR3 runs 14 residues. V was shortened by 7 bases and J by 3 bases, with 16 bases between the two germline ends. CDR3 sequence (DNA): TGTGCCAGCAAAGCACAGCCCGAGAGCTACGAGCAGTACTTC. Its protein is CASKAQPESYEQYF.

J is TRBJ1-2 and V is TRBV6-5; the D is unclear. This CDR3 is built from 13 residues. The germline gives CDR1 MNHEY, CDR2 SVGAGI. V lost 3 bases, J lost 4 bases, and 9 bases lay in between. The chain's CDR3 is CASSYFPIYGYTF. CDR3 nucleotides: TGTGCCAGCAGTTATTTCCCGATCTATGGCTACACCTTC.

The gene calls are TRBV27 and TRBJ2-2; maybe TRBD2 (6 bases). Trimming cost V 1 base and J 4 bases, with 13 bases left between them. Germline V gene lookup returns CDR1 MNHEY and CDR2 SMNVEV (reference sequence). This CDR3 is 16 amino acids long. CDR3 nucleotide sequence: TGTGCCAGCAGTTTATTGGGGCATAGCGGCACCGGGGAGCTGTTTTTT. Its protein is CASSLLGHSGTGELFF.

The V call is TRBV18, the J call TRBJ1-2; D remains ambiguous. This CDR3 contains 12 residues. V dropped 4 bases and J dropped 5 bases, with 8 bases sitting between them. CDR1 is KGHSH and CDR2 is LQKENI in the germline V gene. CDR3 sequence: CASSQDRYGYTF. The DNA for the CDR3 is TGTGCCAGCTCACAAGACCGATATGGCTACACCTTC.

The J gene is TRBJ1-5, the V gene TRBV10-2, with a possible D match to TRBD1 (6 bases). This CDR3 spans 15 amino acids. V shed 3 bases and J shed 4 bases, with 13 bases lying between them. The germline V gene encodes CDR1 WSHSY and CDR2 SAAADI. The CDR3, as DNA: TGCGCCAGCAGTGACCCTGGGACAATTAATCAGCCCCAGCATTTT. As protein: CASSDPGTINQPQHF.

The chain is built from TRBV4-1 and TRBJ1-5; TRBD1 aligns across 11 bases. CDR3 length: 18 residues. CDR1 MGHRA and CDR2 YSYEKL come from the germline V gene. J gave up 2 bases and V 1 base, and 7 bases lay outside the gene matches. The CDR3: CASSQGTGGFHGNQPQHF. The CDR3 DNA is TGCGCCAGCAGCCAAGGGACAGGGGGCTTCCATGGCAATCAGCCCCAGCATTTT.

The chain recombines TRBV11-3 with TRBJ2-2; 8 nucleotides line up with TRBD1. Germline V gene sequence: CDR1 SGHNT, CDR2 YENEEA. The CDR3 totals 16 residues. Unmatched junction bases numbered 11, after V lost 5 bases and J lost 6 bases. The CDR3 is CASSPRTGSKSGELFF. The CDR3 nucleotides are TGTGCCAGCAGCCCCCGGACAGGGAGTAAGTCCGGGGAGCTGTTTTTT.

CDR3 residues: CASSSMQGIEAFF. The CDR3 nucleotides are TGTGCCAGCAGCTCGATGCAGGGAATTGAAGCTTTCTTT. The chain is built from TRBV7-9 and TRBJ1-1; possibly TRBD1 for D (5 bases). Germline CDR1 is SEHNR and CDR2 is FQNEAQ (reference sequence). The CDR3 is 13 residues long. Trimming removed 4 bases at V and 7 bases at J, with 13 bases between.

The gene calls are TRBV2 and TRBJ2-7; D remains unclear. CDR3 size: 12 residues. CDR1 is SNHLY, CDR2 FYNNEI, per germline. V lost 5 bases and J lost 3, with 8 bases in between. CDR3 residues: CASSQTNYEQYF. CDR3 coding DNA: TGTGCCAGCAGTCAGACCAACTACGAGCAGTACTTC.

This CDR3 is CASSGSSGYQETQYF. The DNA of the CDR3 is TGTGCCAGCAGTGGGTCTAGCGGCTACCAAGAGACCCAGTACTTC. The V call is TRBV2, the J call TRBJ2-5, with TRBD2 identical over 7 bases. The ends lost 4 bases at V and 0 bases at J; junction bases unmatched: 5. Germline lookup yields CDR1 SNHLY and CDR2 FYNNEI. CDR3 length: 15 residues.

V usage is TRBV7-2 and J usage is TRBJ1-1, with TRBD1 matching 9 bases. CDR1 is SGHTA, CDR2 FQGNSA, per germline. The CDR3 spans 14 residues. J gave up 5 bases and V 7 bases, and 8 bases lay outside the gene matches. CDR3 residues: CASTLQGALTEAFF. CDR3 DNA: TGTGCCAGCACCCTACAGGGGGCATTGACTGAAGCTTTCTTT. The full variable domain, completed using reference TRBV7-2 and TRBJ1-1, is GAGVSQSPSNKVTEKGKDVELRCDPISGHTALYWYRQSLGQGLEFLIYFQGNSAPDKSGLPSDRFSAERTGGSVSTLTIQRTQQEDSAVYLCASTLQGALTEAFFGQGTRLTVV.

The table lists this clone with a count of one. CDR3 sequence (DNA): TGTGCCTACACACTCGACTTTCAAGAGACCCAGTACTTC. It specifies CAYTLDFQETQYF. The chain has TRBV30 and TRBJ2-5; D ambiguous. CDR3 length equals 13 residues. Trimming pared 7 bases from V and 2 bases from J, leaving 14 bases between. Germline CDR1 and CDR2: GTSNPN and SVGIG (reference sequence).

The rearrangement uses TRBV6-4 and TRBJ1-6; TRBD1 aligns across 8 bases. With V trimmed by 3 bases and J by 10 bases, 8 bases remained unmatched. Germline CDR1 MRHNA, CDR2 SNTAGT. CDR3 size: 15 residues. The CDR3 region has the DNA TGTGCCAGCAGTGATACGACAGGGGCGAGGTCACCCCTCCACTTT. As protein: CASSDTTGARSPLHF.

The chain recombines TRBV30 with TRBJ1-1; no reliable D call. The CDR3 contains 11 residues. Germline CDR1 and CDR2: GTSNPN and SVGIG (reference sequence). Trimming shortened V by 3 bases and J by 7 bases, and 9 bases separated the two germline ends. This CDR3 reads CAWRPGLEAFF. CDR3 in DNA: TGTGCCTGGAGGCCGGGCCTTGAAGCTTTCTTT.

The V and J genes are TRBV4-3 and TRBJ1-2; 7 positions agree with TRBD1. The V segment lost 0 bases and the J segment 5 bases; nucleotides outside the gene matches: 9. Germline CDR1 and CDR2: LGHNA and YSLEER. This CDR3 contains 16 residues. CDR3 in DNA: TGCGCCAGCAGCCAAGATAGAACAGGGGCCTATTATGGCTACACCTTC. As protein: CASSQDRTGAYYGYTF.

The V call is TRBV4-1, the J call TRBJ2-5; TRBD2 matches at 7 bases. Trimming at V came to 2 bases and at J to 3 bases, leaving 3 bases not matched to a gene. This CDR3 is built from 14 residues. Germline V CDR1 and CDR2: MGHRA, YSYEKL. The DNA for the CDR3 is TGCGCCAGCAGCCAATCTAGCGGAGAAGAGACCCAGTACTTC. It codes for CASSQSSGEETQYF.

V and J are TRBV5-6 and TRBJ1-2, with 9 bases matching TRBD1. Germline V gives CDR1 SGHDT, CDR2 YYEEEE. The CDR3 contains 15 residues. J lost 3 bases, V lost 5 bases, and 8 bases had no gene match. CDR3 sequence: CASSPTTGGYYGYTF. CDR3 coding DNA: TGTGCCAGCAGTCCTACGACAGGGGGGTACTATGGCTACACCTTC.

The chain's CDR3 is CASSEPGYNEQFF. In DNA form, the CDR3 reads TGTGCCAGCAGTGAACCTGGTTACAATGAGCAGTTCTTC. The rearrangement links TRBV6-1 to TRBJ2-1; D remains ambiguous. The length of the CDR3 is 13 residues. V dropped 2 bases and J dropped 4 bases, with 6 bases sitting between them. From germline, CDR1 is MNHNS and CDR2 SASEGT.

This clone occurred a few times. J is TRBJ2-1 and V is TRBV27; TRBD1 matches 11 bases. This CDR3 has 14 residues. Germline CDR1 reads MNHEY; CDR2 reads SMNVEV (reference sequence). J was trimmed by 9 bases and V by 5 bases; bases with no gene match: 6. In DNA form, the CDR3 reads TGTGCCAGCAGTCCTTGGACAGGGGGCAGTGAGCAGTTCTTC. Protein: CASSPWTGGSEQFF.